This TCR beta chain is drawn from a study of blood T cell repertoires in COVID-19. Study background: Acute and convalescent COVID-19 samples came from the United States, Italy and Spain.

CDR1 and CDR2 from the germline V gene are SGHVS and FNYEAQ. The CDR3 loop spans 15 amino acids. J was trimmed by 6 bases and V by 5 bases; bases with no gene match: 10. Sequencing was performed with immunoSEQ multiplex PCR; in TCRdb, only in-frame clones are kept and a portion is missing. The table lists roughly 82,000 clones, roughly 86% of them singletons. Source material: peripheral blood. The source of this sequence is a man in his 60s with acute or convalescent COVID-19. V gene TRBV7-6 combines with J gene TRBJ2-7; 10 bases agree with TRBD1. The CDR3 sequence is CASSPMDRGALEQYF. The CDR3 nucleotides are TGTGCCAGCAGCCCCATGGACAGGGGGGCCCTCGAGCAGTACTTC.